These T cell receptor beta chains were read from a single sample in a study of T cells after yellow fever vaccination. TCRdb called the 5' RACE reads again in MiXCR, with one record for every CDR3 protein. The table shows about 230,000 distinct CDR3 sequences, with roughly 6.8% occurring only once. The material sequenced was CD4+ T cells sorted from PBMCs, taken on the day of the yellow fever booster vaccination. The receptors were gathered from a man aged 25-45 years who received the YFV17D yellow fever vaccine. The CDR3 runs from the conserved cysteine through the conserved F or W. Each record gives: CDR3 length, D gene, clone size, V gene, J gene, CDR3 protein, CDR3 DNA. A D gene is named only where the DNA matches it firmly. The listing skips clone size in some rows; elsewhere it reads once, few, many or a size class.

12,.,many,TRBV12-3/TRBV12-4,TRBJ2-1,CASSLGPSEQFF,TGTGCCAGCAGTTTAGGGCCGAGTGAGCAGTTCTTC
15,.,many,TRBV6-5,TRBJ2-7,CASSYRGQSSYEQYF,TGTGCCAGCAGTTACCGGGGACAAAGCTCCTACGAGCAGTACTTC
14,.,many,TRBV20-1,TRBJ2-7,CSANRAGSPYEQYF,TGCAGTGCTAACAGGGCGGGGTCCCCCTACGAGCAGTACTTC
14,TRBD2,many,TRBV12-3/TRBV12-4,TRBJ2-4,CASSLGLAGNIQYF,TGTGCCAGCAGTTTGGGACTAGCGGGGAACATTCAGTACTTC
15,TRBD2,many,TRBV20-1,TRBJ2-7,CSARKGTSAWNEQYF,TGCAGTGCTAGGAAGGGGACTAGCGCCTGGAACGAGCAGTACTTC
14,TRBD2,few,TRBV29-1,TRBJ2-1,CSARLAGSYNEQFF,TGCAGCGCGCGGCTAGCGGGTTCCTACAATGAGCAGTTCTTC
15,.,few,TRBV9,TRBJ2-1,CASSVEGSFYNEQFF,TGTGCCAGCAGCGTAGAGGGTTCTTTTTACAATGAGCAGTTCTTC
14,.,.,TRBV7-9,TRBJ2-7,CASSLETATYEQYF,TGTGCCAGCAGCTTAGAGACCGCAACCTACGAGCAGTACTTC
11,.,many,TRBV29-1,TRBJ2-7,CSVDQAYEQYF,TGCAGCGTTGACCAAGCCTACGAGCAGTACTTC
14,TRBD1,many,TRBV29-1,TRBJ2-7,CSVTRDRGPYEQYF,TGCAGCGTCACTAGGGACAGGGGGCCCTACGAGCAGTACTTC
15,.,.,TRBV6-1,TRBJ2-2,CATSGEGANTGELFF,TGTGCCACCTCCGGGGAAGGAGCGAACACCGGGGAGCTGTTTTTT
16,.,few,TRBV6-1,TRBJ2-5,CASSPGTTTYQETQYF,TGTGCCAGCAGCCCCGGGACGACAACATATCAAGAGACCCAGTACTTC
14,.,few,TRBV6-5,TRBJ1-1,CASSLDSGSSEAFF,TGTGCCAGCAGTTTAGACAGTGGATCGAGTGAAGCTTTCTTT
15,TRBD2,few,TRBV10-3,TRBJ2-1,CAINSGLAGLNEQFF,TGTGCCATCAATTCAGGACTAGCGGGACTCAATGAGCAGTTCTTC
16,TRBD1,many,TRBV6-5,TRBJ2-1,CASSSARDRGRQGQFF,TGTGCCAGCAGTTCCGCGAGGGACAGGGGGCGACAGGGGCAGTTCTTC
14,TRBD1,many,TRBV6-5,TRBJ2-7,CASRHRDRGNEQYF,TGTGCCAGCAGGCACCGGGACAGGGGCAACGAGCAGTACTTC
14,.,many,TRBV3-1,TRBJ2-4,CASSLTSAKNIQYF,TGTGCCAGCAGCCTTACGAGTGCCAAAAACATTCAGTACTTC
16,TRBD2,many,TRBV29-1,TRBJ2-7,CSVGTSGTLKVHEQYF,TGCAGCGTAGGGACTAGCGGGACGTTAAAGGTCCACGAGCAGTACTTC
15,TRBD1,few,TRBV20-1,TRBJ2-3,CSASPGTASTDTQYF,TGCAGTGCTAGTCCCGGGACAGCTAGCACAGATACGCAGTATTTT
15,TRBD2,many,TRBV7-2,TRBJ2-7,CASSLAGGYSYEQYF,TGTGCCAGCAGCTTAGCGGGGGGGTACTCCTACGAGCAGTACTTC
14,TRBD1,few,TRBV3-1,TRBJ1-6,CASSQGQGTSPLHF,TGTGCCAGCAGCCAAGGACAGGGGACGTCACCCCTCCACTTT
12,TRBD1,.,TRBV20-1,TRBJ2-4,CSATGTANIQYF,TGCAGTGCCACCGGGACAGCAAACATTCAGTACTTC
16,TRBD2,once,TRBV7-2,TRBJ2-5,CASSPTSGRATETQYF,TGTGCCAGCAGCCCCACTAGCGGGAGGGCCACGGAGACCCAGTACTTC
13,.,.,TRBV20-1,TRBJ1-5,CSARDWVTQPQHF,TGCAGTGCTAGAGATTGGGTTACTCAGCCCCAGCATTTT
16,TRBD2,.,TRBV12-3/TRBV12-4,TRBJ2-1,CASRGLAGRSYNEQFF,TGTGCCAGCAGGGGACTAGCGGGACGCTCCTACAATGAGCAGTTCTTC
11,.,few,TRBV28,TRBJ2-1,CASFGEIEQFF,TGTGCCAGCTTCGGAGAGATTGAGCAGTTCTTC
12,.,many,TRBV7-8,TRBJ2-1,CASSLGVWEQFF,TGTGCCAGCAGCTTAGGAGTCTGGGAGCAGTTCTTC
13,.,.,TRBV6-1,TRBJ2-4,CASSSAGENIQYF,TGTGCCAGCAGCTCGGCCGGGGAAAACATTCAGTACTTC
14,TRBD2,few,TRBV2,TRBJ2-1,CASRVLAGGDEQFF,TGTGCCAGCAGAGTACTAGCGGGAGGGGATGAGCAGTTCTTC
14,.,many,TRBV3-1,TRBJ1-1,CASSQMPVNTEAFF,TGTGCCAGCAGCCAAATGCCGGTGAACACTGAAGCTTTCTTT
13,.,few,TRBV6-6,TRBJ1-5,CASSPQGSQPQHF,TGTGCCAGCAGTCCCCAGGGGTCCCAGCCCCAGCATTTT
14,.,many,TRBV18,TRBJ2-1,CASSPSGAVGEQFF,TGTGCCAGCTCACCTTCTGGAGCTGTTGGTGAGCAGTTCTTC
13,.,many,TRBV7-9,TRBJ2-5,CASSPPSGETQYF,TGTGCCAGCAGCCCCCCATCGGGAGAGACCCAGTACTTC
13,.,.,TRBV19,TRBJ2-5,CASSPDLLQTQYF,TGTGCCAGTAGTCCAGACCTTTTACAGACCCAGTACTTC
16,.,many,TRBV6-5,TRBJ2-7,CASSYLLQGRRNEQYF,TGTGCCAGCAGTTACCTTCTTCAGGGGAGGAGGAACGAGCAGTACTTC
13,.,many,TRBV6-6,TRBJ2-2,CASSSPGTGELFF,TGTGCCAGCAGTTCCCCGGGGACCGGGGAGCTGTTTTTT
14,TRBD1,many,TRBV5-1,TRBJ2-1,CASSPGQGFDEQFF,TGCGCCAGCAGCCCGGGACAGGGATTCGATGAGCAGTTCTTC
14,.,.,TRBV18,TRBJ1-4,CASSPYSTNEKLFF,TGTGCCAGCTCACCATATTCAACTAATGAAAAACTGTTTTTT
14,.,few,TRBV12-3/TRBV12-4,TRBJ1-1,CASSPRRAYTEAFF,TGTGCCAGCAGTCCCAGAAGAGCATACACTGAAGCTTTCTTT
16,.,many,TRBV21-1,TRBJ2-5,CASSTWGRGRGETQYF,TGTGCCAGCAGCACCTGGGGCAGGGGGCGCGGAGAGACCCAGTACTTC
12,.,.,TRBV7-2,TRBJ2-5,CASSLLTETQYF,TGTGCCAGCAGCTTATTAACAGAGACCCAGTACTTC
13,TRBD1,.,TRBV20-1,TRBJ1-6,CSAAGQRNSPLHF,TGCAGTGCCGCGGGACAGAGAAATTCACCCCTCCACTTT
15,TRBD1,many,TRBV14,TRBJ1-2,CASSQVGTGRYGYTF,TGTGCCAGCAGCCAAGTCGGGACAGGGCGCTATGGCTACACCTTC
15,TRBD2,few,TRBV7-3,TRBJ2-5,CASSRGDGPQETQYF,TGTGCCAGCAGCCGGGGGGACGGACCCCAAGAGACCCAGTACTTC
14,TRBD2,.,TRBV20-1,TRBJ2-1,CSAPASGRGNEQFF,TGCAGTGCTCCGGCCAGCGGGAGGGGCAATGAGCAGTTCTTC
14,TRBD2,many,TRBV12-3/TRBV12-4,TRBJ2-1,CASSFSGSGMEQFF,TGTGCCAGCAGTTTTAGCGGGAGCGGGATGGAGCAGTTCTTC
14,.,.,TRBV18,TRBJ2-5,CASSPALPKETQYF,TGTGCCAGCTCACCTGCACTACCAAAAGAGACCCAGTACTTC
16,TRBD2,many,TRBV5-1,TRBJ2-3,CASSLRGAGGADTQYF,TGCGCCAGCAGCTTGAGGGGAGCGGGAGGGGCAGATACGCAGTATTTT
12,.,few,TRBV3-1,TRBJ2-1,CASSQGGAREFF,TGTGCCAGCAGCCAGGGGGGCGCAAGGGAGTTCTTC
12,.,few,TRBV20-1,TRBJ1-2,CSASGQIYGYTF,TGCAGTGCTAGTGGGCAAATCTATGGCTACACCTTC
16,.,few,TRBV7-2,TRBJ1-2,CASTSFVGGSIYGYTF,TGTGCCAGCACCTCCTTTGTGGGTGGGTCCATCTATGGCTACACCTTC
15,.,few,TRBV4-3,TRBJ2-7,CASSQDRLALHEQYF,TGCGCCAGCAGCCAAGATCGGCTAGCCCTCCACGAGCAGTACTTC
12,TRBD1,.,TRBV10-3,TRBJ1-1,CAIGGDSQNVFF,TGTGCCATCGGAGGGGACAGCCAGAATGTTTTCTTT
18,TRBD2,few,TRBV4-3,TRBJ2-1,CASSQAPLAGGIQGEQFF,TGCGCCAGCAGCCAAGCCCCTCTAGCGGGAGGGATTCAGGGGGAGCAGTTCTTC